This T cell receptor (beta chain) was identified during a study of blood T cell repertoires in COVID-19. Study as a whole: Acute-phase and convalescent COVID-19 samples originated in the United States, Italy and Spain.

Libraries were prepared by immunoSEQ multiplex PCR; TCRdb keeps only in-frame clonotypes and omits some of them. This sample has approximately 110,000 clones; 80% to 95% occur once, and the top ten carry about 2%. The junction had 3 bases not matched to a gene; V was cut back by 5 bases and J by 0 bases. From germline, CDR1 is PRHDT and CDR2 FYEKMQ (reference sequence). The CDR3 is 14 amino acids. The sequence was obtained from a man aged 50-60 years with COVID-19, enrolled during active disease. Source material: peripheral blood. The chain links TRBV13 to TRBJ1-2; 7 positions agree with TRBD1. The CDR3 DNA reads TGTGCCAGCAGCCGGGGACAGCCTAACTATGGCTACACCTTC. Its translation is CASSRGQPNYGYTF.